This paragraph reports one TCR beta chain. This specimen comes from a study of blood T cell repertoires in COVID-19. Turning to the study itself: Samples representing acute and convalescent COVID-19 were sourced from the United States, Italy and Spain. PBMCs, B-cell-depleted T cells, or T cells were the source of the cDNA or gDNA that made up the material.

In the original analysis: Reference gene primer amplification in the assay estimated nucleated cell counts. The protocol was immunoSEQ multiplex PCR, while the TCRdb copy is restricted to in-frame clones and leaves out a portion. V and J calls and clone size follow that table, whereas D and trimming were derived from the DNA. The table has under 250,000 clones, approximately 85% seen once; the top ten hold over 9%. This CDR3 contains 12 residues. Germline loops: CDR1 ENHRY, CDR2 SYGVKD. V lost 4 bases, J lost 8 bases, and 11 bases lay in between. V usage is TRBV10-3 and J usage is TRBJ1-2; D perhaps matches TRBD1 (6 bases). This sequence was found in a man older than 75 with acute or convalescent COVID-19. The source material was peripheral blood. The CDR3 protein is CAISVGAEGYTF. The DNA of the CDR3 is TGTGCCATCAGTGTGGGGGCTGAGGGCTACACCTTC.